The 11 T cell receptor beta chains below all came from one sample that was sequenced in a study of blood T cell repertoires in COVID-19. Clones were sequenced by immunoSEQ multiplex PCR, and TCRdb holds only the in-frame ones, with some missing. This sample has roughly 140,000 clones, with approximately 81% found just once. The sample taken for sequencing was peripheral blood. The source is a woman aged 55 to 70 with COVID-19, enrolled during active disease.

V gene TRBV6-1 combines with J gene TRBJ1-5, with D possibly being TRBD1 (6 bases). The CDR3 loop spans 18 amino acids. Trimming pared 3 bases from V and 0 bases from J, leaving 18 bases between. The V gene's germline CDR1 is MNHNS and CDR2 SASEGT. The CDR3: CASSERVYRAVSNQPQHF. DNA of the CDR3: TGTGCCAGCAGTGAGCGTGTGTACAGGGCCGTTAGCAATCAGCCCCAGCATTTT.

V gene TRBV7-2 combines with J gene TRBJ1-2; D is uncertain. The CDR3 length is 12 residues. Germline V gene lookup returns CDR1 SGHTA and CDR2 FQGNSA. V lost 5 bases, J lost 7 bases, and 11 bases lay in between. CDR3 protein: CASSPLSGGYTF. The CDR3 coding sequence is TGTGCCAGCAGCCCCTTGTCAGGTGGCTACACCTTC.

The table lists this clone with a count of one. CDR3 bases: TGTGCCAGCAGCCCAAGCCAGGGCGGCGAAAAACTGTTTTTT. It yields the protein CASSPSQGGEKLFF. This chain links TRBV7-8 with TRBJ1-4; a weak D match, TRBD1 (5 bases). Trimming left V 5 bases short and J 8 bases short, with 15 bases between. The germline CDR1 and CDR2 sequences are SGHVS and FQNEAQ. The CDR3 spans 14 residues.

The CDR3 protein is CASSLLEEQPQHF. The DNA of the CDR3 is TGTGCCAGCAGTTTGCTCGAGGAGCAGCCCCAGCATTTT. V usage is TRBV6-6 and J usage is TRBJ1-5; D unclear. The CDR3 is 13 residues long. V was pared by 4 bases and J by 7 bases, with 11 bases between. The germline V gene encodes CDR1 MNHNY and CDR2 SVGAGI (reference sequence).

This clone was seen only once. The chain combines TRBV3-1 (or the pseudogene TRBV3-2) with TRBJ2-7, with a possible D match to TRBD1 (6 bases). This CDR3 has 15 residues. V lost 0 bases, J lost 1 base, and 10 bases lay in between. Germline assignment: CDR1 LGHDT and CDR2 YNNKEL (reference sequence). For the CDR3, the DNA is TGTGCCAGCAGCCAAGAGAGACAGGTGTCCTACGAGCAGTACTTC. It codes for CASSQERQVSYEQYF.

The chain couples TRBV7-9 to TRBJ1-6; weak D call: TRBD1 (6 bases). The CDR3 length is 13 residues. V lost 2 bases to trimming and J lost 7 bases, with 6 bases between them. From germline, CDR1 is SEHNR and CDR2 FQNEAQ (reference sequence). The CDR3 coding sequence is TGTGCCAGCAGCTTACAGGGGAATTCACCCCTCCACTTT. Its protein product is CASSLQGNSPLHF. Together with reference TRBV7-9 and TRBJ1-6, the CDR3 gives the full variable domain: DTGVSQNPRHKITKRGQNVTFRCDPISEHNRLYWYRQTLGQGPEFLTYFQNEAQLEKSRLLSDRFSAERPKGSFSTLEIQRTEQGDSAMYLCASSLQGNSPLHFGNGTRLTVT.

The chain links TRBV24-1 to TRBJ2-1; TRBD2 matches at 10 bases. Germline CDR1 is KGHDR and CDR2 is SFDVKD. V shed 4 bases and J 6 bases; nucleotides not matched to a gene: 11. The CDR3 consists of 17 residues. CDR3 in amino acids: CATSDPAPSGGINEQFF. Here the CDR3 DNA reads TGTGCCACCAGTGACCCCGCCCCTAGCGGGGGTATCAATGAGCAGTTCTTC.

This chain connects TRBV11-1 to TRBJ1-2; 7 bases map to TRBD1. Germline loops: CDR1 SGHAT, CDR2 FQDESV (reference sequence). CDR3 length: 16 amino acids. V shed 2 bases, J shed 7 bases, and the junction held 13 bases outside the gene matches. The CDR3 region has the DNA TGTGCCAGCAGCTTAACGGGGACAGCCGTTCGCTGTGGCTACACCTTC. Translated: CASSLTGTAVRCGYTF.

The rearrangement joins TRBV30 to TRBJ1-5, with 7 bases matching TRBD1. The CDR3 runs 14 residues. The V segment lost 2 bases and the J segment 2 bases; nucleotides outside the gene matches: 3. Germline CDR1 is GTSNPN and CDR2 is SVGIG (reference sequence). In DNA, the CDR3 is TGTGCCTGGAGTCAAGACAGGGGCAATCAGCCCCAGCATTTT. Translating gives CAWSQDRGNQPQHF. The variable domain in full, completed from reference TRBV30 and TRBJ1-5, reads SQTIHQWPATLVQPVGSPLSLECTVEGTSNPNLYWYRQAAGRGLQLLFYSVGIGQISSEVPQNLSASRPQDRQFILSSKKLLLSDSGFYLCAWSQDRGNQPQHFGDGTRLSIL.

The V and J genes are TRBV10-3 and TRBJ1-1, with a tentative D call TRBD1 (5 bases). V lost 2 bases, J lost 3 bases, and 10 bases lay in between. This CDR3 comprises 14 residues. From germline, CDR1 is ENHRY and CDR2 SYGVKD. This CDR3 reads CAISEPGGDTEAFF. The CDR3 bases are TGTGCCATCAGTGAGCCAGGAGGGGACACTGAAGCTTTCTTT.

In this sample, this clone turned up many times. The V gene is TRBV14, the J gene TRBJ2-7, with 11 bases lining up with TRBD2. The V and J ends lost 4 bases and 0 bases, in that order; junction bases with no gene match: 20. The CDR3 has 21 amino acids. The V gene's germline CDR1 is SGHDN and CDR2 FVKESK. CDR3 in amino acids: CASSPHTYTSGSAPSSYEQYF. CDR3 in DNA: TGTGCCAGCAGCCCCCACACCTACACTAGCGGGAGTGCACCAAGCTCCTACGAGCAGTACTTC.